Below are 10 T cell receptor beta chains sequenced from a single sample in a study of response to subunit inactivated influenza vaccine. TCRdb redid the calling of the RT-PCR reads with MiXCR, one entry per CDR3 protein. This table holds about 520,000 distinct CDR3 sequences, approximately 11% found once. Specimen: PBMCs from blood, collected roughly 47 days after vaccination. These receptors all come from a man aged 45-65 years who received an inactivated influenza vaccine.

The chain carries TRBV11-2 and TRBJ2-1; D may be TRBD2 (5 bases). Trimming shortened V by 7 bases and J by 9 bases, and 25 bases separated the two germline ends. There are 16 residues in the CDR3. Germline loops: CDR1 SGHAT, CDR2 FQNNGV. CDR3 in DNA: TGTGCCAGCACACTACCCTTTACTAAAAGGCGGGCTGAGCAGTTCTTC. Protein product: CASTLPFTKRRAEQFF.

This clonotype has at least ten counts. CDR3 sequence reads: CASSLDPGVDEKLFF. The CDR3 nucleotides read TGCGCCAGCAGCTTGGATCCAGGGGTAGATGAAAAACTGTTTTTT. V usage is TRBV5-1 and J usage is TRBJ1-4, with D perhaps TRBD1 (6 bases). This CDR3 has 15 amino acids. Trimming stripped 0 bases from V and 6 bases from J, with 12 bases between. Germline CDR1 SGHRS, CDR2 YFSETQ.

This clonotype was detected only a few times. The CDR3 nucleotides read TGCAGTGCTAGGTCGAGGATGGGGGGCGACACTGAAGCTTTCTTT. This codes for CSARSRMGGDTEAFF. V usage is TRBV20-1 and J usage is TRBJ1-1, with D maybe TRBD1 (6 bases). The CDR3 consists of 15 residues. The germline CDR1 and CDR2 sequences are DFQATT and SNEGSKA (reference sequence). The ends were cut back, 3 bases at V and 3 bases at J, with 17 bases in the middle.

The rearrangement joins TRBV5-1 to TRBJ2-3; 8 bases are shared with TRBD2. With 4 bases clipped from V and 4 bases from J, the junction kept 8 bases outside the gene matches. The CDR3 is 15 amino acids. The germline gives CDR1 SGHRS, CDR2 YFSETQ. CDR3 coding DNA: TGCGCCAGCAGCCCATGGGGCGGGGGGCCAGATACGCAGTATTTT. Translation gives CASSPWGGGPDTQYF.

In this sample, this clonotype turned up many times. The chain uses TRBV7-9 and TRBJ2-1; 8 bases fit TRBD2. V trimming: 5 bases; J trimming: 4 bases; junction bases outside the gene matches: 10. This CDR3 has 16 amino acids. Germline CDR1 and CDR2: SEHNR and FQNEAQ (reference sequence). CDR3 in amino acids: CASSGRRGGPYNEQFF. The CDR3 bases are TGTGCCAGCAGCGGGCGACGGGGGGGCCCGTACAATGAGCAGTTCTTC.

This clonotype appeared many times. CDR3 sequence reads: CASSTQGNEQFF. The CDR3 bases are TGTGCCAGCAGCACACAGGGGAATGAGCAGTTCTTC. This chain joins TRBV9 and TRBJ2-1; 7 bases line up with TRBD1. V lost 4 bases and J lost 7; bases outside the gene matches: 2. CDR3 size: 12 residues. Looked up from germline, CDR1 is SGDLS and CDR2 is YYNGEE.

This clonotype was recorded at least ten times. The chain joins TRBV25-1 to TRBJ2-3; 8 bases agree with TRBD1. V was clipped by 2 bases and J by 2 bases; unmatched bases: 9. The CDR3 length is 17 residues. Germline values: CDR1 MGHDK, CDR2 SYGVNS. The CDR3 DNA reads TGTGCCAGCAGTGAAATCCTAACAGGGGGGATCACAGATACGCAGTATTTT. Protein: CASSEILTGGITDTQYF.

This clonotype has only a few counts. The chain links TRBV10-2 to TRBJ2-7, with 7 nucleotides matching TRBD2. After removal of 3 bases from V and 5 bases from J, the junction contained 10 bases not matched to a gene. Per the germline V gene, CDR1 is WSHSY and CDR2 is SAAADI. This CDR3 has 15 amino acids. In DNA, the CDR3 is TGCGCCAGCAGTGATCCCCCTCAGCGGGGTGACGAGCAGTACTTC. It yields the protein CASSDPPQRGDEQYF.

This clonotype was observed a few times. The rearrangement links TRBV12-3 or TRBV12-4 to TRBJ1-5; TRBD1 might be the D (5 bases). V lost 6 bases and J lost 8, with 17 bases in between. The CDR3 has 14 residues. This CDR3 reads CASSEKTVHKPQHF. DNA for the CDR3: TGTGCCAGCAGCGAGAAGACAGTGCATAAGCCCCAGCATTTT.

This clonotype has just a few counts. The CDR3 DNA is TGTGCCAGCAGCTTCTCGGGTCTTAAGGGAGGGGAAAAACTGTTTTTT. This encodes CASSFSGLKGGEKLFF. The chain combines TRBV7-9 with TRBJ1-4; D gene unclear. The V gene lost 3 bases and the J gene lost 8 bases, with 19 bases spanning the gap. Germline V gene lookup returns CDR1 SEHNR and CDR2 FQNEAQ (reference sequence). The CDR3 sequence is 16 residues long.